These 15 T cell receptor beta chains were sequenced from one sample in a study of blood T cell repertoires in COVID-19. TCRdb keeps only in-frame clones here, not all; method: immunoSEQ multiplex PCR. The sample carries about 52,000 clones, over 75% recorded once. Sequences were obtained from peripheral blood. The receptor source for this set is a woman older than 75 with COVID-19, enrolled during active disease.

The CDR3 DNA reads as TGCGCCAGCAGCTCCCAACCAAGCTCCCAAGAGACCCAGTACTTC. Translating gives CASSSQPSSQETQYF. The rearrangement uses TRBV5-1 and TRBJ2-5; unclear D gene. Between the trimmed V and J ends, which lost 3 bases and 1 base, there was a span of 13 bases. This CDR3 contains 15 residues. CDR1 and CDR2 (germline): SGHRS, YFSETQ.

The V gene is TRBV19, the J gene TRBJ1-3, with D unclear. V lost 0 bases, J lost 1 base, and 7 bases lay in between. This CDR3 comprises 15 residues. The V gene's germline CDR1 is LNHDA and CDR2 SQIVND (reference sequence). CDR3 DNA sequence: TGTGCCAGTAGTATAGATCGCGTTTCTGGAAACACCATATATTTT. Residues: CASSIDRVSGNTIYF.

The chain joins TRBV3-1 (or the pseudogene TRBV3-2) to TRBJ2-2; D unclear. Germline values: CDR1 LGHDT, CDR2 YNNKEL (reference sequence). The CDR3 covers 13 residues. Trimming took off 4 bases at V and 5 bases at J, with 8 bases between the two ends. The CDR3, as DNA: TGTGCCAGCAGCCTACGGTGGACCGGGGAGCTGTTTTTT. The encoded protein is CASSLRWTGELFF.

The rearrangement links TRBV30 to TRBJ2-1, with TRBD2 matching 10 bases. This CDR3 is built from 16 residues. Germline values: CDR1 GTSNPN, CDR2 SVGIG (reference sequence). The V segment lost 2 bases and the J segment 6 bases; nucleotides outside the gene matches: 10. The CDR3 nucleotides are TGTGCCTGGAGTCCTCTATCTAGCGGGAGAGTCAATGAGCAGTTCTTC. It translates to CAWSPLSSGRVNEQFF. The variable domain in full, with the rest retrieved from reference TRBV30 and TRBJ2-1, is SQTIHQWPATLVQPVGSPLSLECTVEGTSNPNLYWYRQAAGRGLQLLFYSVGIGQISSEVPQNLSASRPQDRQFILSSKKLLLSDSGFYLCAWSPLSSGRVNEQFFGPGTRLTVL.

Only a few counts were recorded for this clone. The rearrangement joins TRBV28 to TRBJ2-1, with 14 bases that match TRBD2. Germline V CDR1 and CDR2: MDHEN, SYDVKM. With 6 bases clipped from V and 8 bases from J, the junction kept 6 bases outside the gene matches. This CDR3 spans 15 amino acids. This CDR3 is CASSSGTSGSYEQFF. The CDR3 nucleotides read TGTGCCAGCAGCTCCGGGACTAGCGGGAGCTATGAGCAGTTCTTC. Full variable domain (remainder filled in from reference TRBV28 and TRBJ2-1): DVKVTQSSRYLVKRTGEKVFLECVQDMDHENMFWYRQDPGLGLRLIYFSYDVKMKEKGDIPEGYSVSREKKERFSLILESASTNQTSMYLCASSSGTSGSYEQFFGPGTRLTVL.

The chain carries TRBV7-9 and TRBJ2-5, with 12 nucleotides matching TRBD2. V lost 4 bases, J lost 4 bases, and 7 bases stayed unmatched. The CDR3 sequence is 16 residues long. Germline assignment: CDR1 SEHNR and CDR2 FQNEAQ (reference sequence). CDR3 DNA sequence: TGTGCCAGCAGCTCCAGACTAGCGGGAGCTTTAGAGACCCAGTACTTC. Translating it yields CASSSRLAGALETQYF.

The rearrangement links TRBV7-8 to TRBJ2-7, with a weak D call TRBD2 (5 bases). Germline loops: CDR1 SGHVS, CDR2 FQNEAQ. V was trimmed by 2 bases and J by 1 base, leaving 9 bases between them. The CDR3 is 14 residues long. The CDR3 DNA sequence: TGTGCCAGCAGCTTATACGGGATTTCCTACGAGCAGTACTTC. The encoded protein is CASSLYGISYEQYF.

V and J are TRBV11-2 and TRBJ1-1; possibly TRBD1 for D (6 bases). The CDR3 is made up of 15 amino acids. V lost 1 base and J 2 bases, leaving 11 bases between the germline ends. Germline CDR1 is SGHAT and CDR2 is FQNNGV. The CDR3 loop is CASSLVLGANTEAFF. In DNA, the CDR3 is TGTGCCAGCAGCTTAGTTCTGGGGGCCAACACTGAAGCTTTCTTT.

The CDR3 here is CASSGQGATNEKLFF. The DNA for the CDR3 is TGTGCCAGCAGTGGACAGGGCGCAACTAATGAAAAACTGTTTTTT. The chain combines TRBV2 with TRBJ1-4, with 7 bases fitting TRBD1. The CDR3 totals 15 residues. The germline gives CDR1 SNHLY, CDR2 FYNNEI. J gave up 0 bases and V 4 bases, and 2 bases lay outside the gene matches.

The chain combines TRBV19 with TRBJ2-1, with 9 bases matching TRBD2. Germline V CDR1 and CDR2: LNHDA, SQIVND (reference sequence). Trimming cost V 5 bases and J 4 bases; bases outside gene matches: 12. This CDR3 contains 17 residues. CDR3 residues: CASSPFSGSSNYNEQFF. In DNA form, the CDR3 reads TGTGCCAGTAGTCCCTTTAGCGGGAGCTCAAATTACAATGAGCAGTTCTTC.

The CDR3 here is CASSPGQGTEKLFF. CDR3 DNA: TGTGCCAGCAGCCCGGGACAGGGAACTGAAAAACTGTTTTTT. The chain combines TRBV5-6 with TRBJ1-4; 9 bases match TRBD1. Germline V gene data show CDR1 as SGHDT and CDR2 as YYEEEE. This CDR3 contains 14 residues. V dropped 4 bases and J dropped 7; count of bases not matched to a gene: 5.

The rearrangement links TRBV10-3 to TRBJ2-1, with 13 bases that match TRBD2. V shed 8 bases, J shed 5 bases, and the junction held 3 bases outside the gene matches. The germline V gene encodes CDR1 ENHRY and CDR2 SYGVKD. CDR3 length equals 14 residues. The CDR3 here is CAIGGLAGHNEQFF. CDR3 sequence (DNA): TGTGCCATCGGGGGACTAGCGGGACACAATGAGCAGTTCTTC.

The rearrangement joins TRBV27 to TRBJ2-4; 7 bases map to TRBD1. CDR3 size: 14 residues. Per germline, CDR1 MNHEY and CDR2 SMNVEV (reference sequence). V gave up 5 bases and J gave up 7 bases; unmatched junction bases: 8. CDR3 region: CASSPQGPRNIQYF. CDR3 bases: TGTGCCAGCAGTCCACAGGGGCCCCGGAACATTCAGTACTTC.

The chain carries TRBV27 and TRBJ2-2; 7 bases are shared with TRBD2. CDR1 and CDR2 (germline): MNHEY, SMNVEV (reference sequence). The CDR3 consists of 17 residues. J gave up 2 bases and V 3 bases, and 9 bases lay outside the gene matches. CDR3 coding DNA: TGTGCCAGCAGTTTTAAATTGGGGGGGATTAACACCGGGGAGCTGTTTTTT. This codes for CASSFKLGGINTGELFF.

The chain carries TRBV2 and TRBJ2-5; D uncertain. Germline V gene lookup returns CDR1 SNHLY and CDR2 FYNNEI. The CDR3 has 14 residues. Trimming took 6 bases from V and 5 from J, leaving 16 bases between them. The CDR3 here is CASSELTAFETQYF. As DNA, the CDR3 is TGTGCCAGCAGCGAACTGACTGCTTTTGAGACCCAGTACTTC.